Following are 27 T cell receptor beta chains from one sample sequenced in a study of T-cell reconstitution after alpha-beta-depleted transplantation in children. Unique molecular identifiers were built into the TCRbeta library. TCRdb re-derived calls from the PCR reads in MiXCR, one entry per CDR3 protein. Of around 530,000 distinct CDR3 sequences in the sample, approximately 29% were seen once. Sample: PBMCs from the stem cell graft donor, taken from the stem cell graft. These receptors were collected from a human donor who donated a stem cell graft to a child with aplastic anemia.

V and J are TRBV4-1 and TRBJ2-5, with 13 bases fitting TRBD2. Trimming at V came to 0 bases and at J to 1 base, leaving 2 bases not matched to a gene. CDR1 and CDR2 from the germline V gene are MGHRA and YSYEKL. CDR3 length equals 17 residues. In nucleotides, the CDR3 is TGCGCCAGCAGCCAAGACAGGACTAGCGGGAGCCAAGAGACCCAGTACTTC. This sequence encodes CASSQDRTSGSQETQYF.

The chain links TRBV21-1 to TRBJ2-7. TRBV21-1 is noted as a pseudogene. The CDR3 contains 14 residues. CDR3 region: CASSKRYGGYEQYV. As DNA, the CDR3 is TGTGCCAGCAGCAAAAGGTACGGCGGCTACGAGCAGTACGTC.

CDR3 region: CSVEFLQKRGDTQYF. The DNA for the CDR3 is TGCAGCGTTGAATTCCTCCAAAAACGGGGCGATACGCAGTATTTT. The V and J genes are TRBV29-1 and TRBJ2-3, with D tentatively TRBD1 or TRBD2 (5 bases each). The CDR3 runs 15 residues. CDR1 is SQVTM, CDR2 ANQGSEA, per germline. The V gene lost 2 bases and the J gene lost 6 bases, with 18 bases spanning the gap.

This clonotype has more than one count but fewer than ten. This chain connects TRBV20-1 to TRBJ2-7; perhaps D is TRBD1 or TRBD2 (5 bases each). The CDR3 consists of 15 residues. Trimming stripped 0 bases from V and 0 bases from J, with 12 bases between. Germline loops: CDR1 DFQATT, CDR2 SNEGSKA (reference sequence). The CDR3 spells CSARDTGRSSYEQYF. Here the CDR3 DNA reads TGCAGTGCTAGAGATACGGGACGGAGCTCCTACGAGCAGTACTTC.

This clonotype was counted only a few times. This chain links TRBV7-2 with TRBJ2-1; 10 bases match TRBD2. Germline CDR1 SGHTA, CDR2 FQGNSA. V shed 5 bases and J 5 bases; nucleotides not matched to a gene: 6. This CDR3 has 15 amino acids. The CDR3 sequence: CASSLLAGDDNEQFF. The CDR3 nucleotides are TGTGCCAGCAGCCTCCTAGCGGGAGATGACAATGAGCAGTTCTTC.

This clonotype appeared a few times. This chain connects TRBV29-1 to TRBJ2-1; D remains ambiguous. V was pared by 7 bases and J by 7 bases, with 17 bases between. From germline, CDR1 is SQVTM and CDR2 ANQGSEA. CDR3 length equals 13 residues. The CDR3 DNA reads TGCAGCGCTGACGACGGGCAGAAAAATGAGCAGTTCTTC. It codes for CSADDGQKNEQFF.

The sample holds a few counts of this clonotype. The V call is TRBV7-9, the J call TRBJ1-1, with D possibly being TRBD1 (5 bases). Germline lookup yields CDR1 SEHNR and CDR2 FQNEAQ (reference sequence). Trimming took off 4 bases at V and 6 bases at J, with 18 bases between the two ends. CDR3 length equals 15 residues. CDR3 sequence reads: CASSSWDVRKSEAFF. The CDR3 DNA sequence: TGTGCCAGCAGCTCCTGGGACGTTCGGAAGTCTGAAGCTTTCTTT.

This CDR3 is CASSLQGTGGGRYTEAFF. The CDR3 DNA sequence: TGCGCCAGCAGCTTGCAAGGGACAGGGGGCGGGAGGTACACTGAAGCTTTCTTT. The chain joins TRBV5-1 to TRBJ1-1; 12 bases agree with TRBD1. There are 18 residues in the CDR3. J was trimmed by 3 bases and V by 1 base; bases with no gene match: 10. Germline-derived CDR1 and CDR2 are SGHRS and YFSETQ.

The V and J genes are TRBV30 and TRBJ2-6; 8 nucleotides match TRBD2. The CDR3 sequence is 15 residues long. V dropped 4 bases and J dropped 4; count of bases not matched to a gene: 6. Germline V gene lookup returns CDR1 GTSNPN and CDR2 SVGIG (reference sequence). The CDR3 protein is CAWNFGGEGANVLTF. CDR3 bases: TGTGCCTGGAACTTCGGGGGGGAAGGGGCCAACGTCCTGACTTTC.

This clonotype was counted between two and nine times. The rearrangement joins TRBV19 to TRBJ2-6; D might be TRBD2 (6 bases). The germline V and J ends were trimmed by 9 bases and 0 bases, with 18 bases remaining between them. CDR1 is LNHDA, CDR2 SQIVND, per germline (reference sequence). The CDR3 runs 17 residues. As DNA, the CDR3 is TGTGCCAGCCGCCCACTCTGGGAGGCCTCTGGGGCCAACGTCCTGACTTTC. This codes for CASRPLWEASGANVLTF.

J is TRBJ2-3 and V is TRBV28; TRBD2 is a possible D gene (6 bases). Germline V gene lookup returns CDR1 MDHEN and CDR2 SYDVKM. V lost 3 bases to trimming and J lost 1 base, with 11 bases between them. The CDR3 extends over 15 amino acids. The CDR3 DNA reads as TGTGCCAGCAGTTTGTCCGGGAGCCGCACAGATACGCAGTATTTT. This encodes CASSLSGSRTDTQYF.

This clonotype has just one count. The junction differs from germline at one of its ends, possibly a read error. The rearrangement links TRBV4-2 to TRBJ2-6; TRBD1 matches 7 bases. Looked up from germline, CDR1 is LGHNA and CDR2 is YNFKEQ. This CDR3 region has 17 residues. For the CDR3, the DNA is TGTACCAGCAGGCCCTCGGGACAGACCTACTGGGCCAACGTCCTGACTTTC. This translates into CTSRPSGQTYWANVLTF.

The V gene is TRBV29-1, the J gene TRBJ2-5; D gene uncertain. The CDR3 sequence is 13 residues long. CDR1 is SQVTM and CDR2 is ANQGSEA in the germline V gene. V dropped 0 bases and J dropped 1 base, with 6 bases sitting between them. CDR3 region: CSVEERIQETQYF. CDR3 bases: TGCAGCGTTGAAGAAAGAATCCAAGAGACCCAGTACTTC. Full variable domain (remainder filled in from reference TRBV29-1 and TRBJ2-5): SAVISQKPSRDICQRGTSLTIQCQVDSQVTMMFWYRQQPGQSLTLIATANQGSEATYESGFVIDKFPISRPNLTFSTLTVSNMSPEDSSIYLCSVEERIQETQYFGPGTRLLVL.

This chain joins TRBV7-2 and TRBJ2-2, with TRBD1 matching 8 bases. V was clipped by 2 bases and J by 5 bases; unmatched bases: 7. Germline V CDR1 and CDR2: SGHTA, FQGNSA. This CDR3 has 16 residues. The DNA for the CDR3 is TGTGCCAGCAGCTTACAGGGCAGGGGGCCAACCGGGGAGCTGTTTTTT. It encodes CASSLQGRGPTGELFF.

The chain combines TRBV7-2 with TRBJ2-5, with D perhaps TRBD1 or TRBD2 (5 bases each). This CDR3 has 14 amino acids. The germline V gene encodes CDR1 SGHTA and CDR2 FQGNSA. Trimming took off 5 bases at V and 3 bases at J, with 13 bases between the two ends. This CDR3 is CASSPTWDEETQYF. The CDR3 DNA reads TGTGCCAGCAGCCCTACTTGGGACGAAGAGACCCAGTACTTC.

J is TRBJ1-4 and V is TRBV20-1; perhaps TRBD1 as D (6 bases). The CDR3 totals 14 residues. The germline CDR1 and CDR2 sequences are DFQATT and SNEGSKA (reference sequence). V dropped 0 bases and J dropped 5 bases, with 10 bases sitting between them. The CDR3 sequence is CSAREGTQNEKLFF. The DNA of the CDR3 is TGCAGTGCTAGAGAGGGGACACAAAATGAAAAACTGTTTTTT.

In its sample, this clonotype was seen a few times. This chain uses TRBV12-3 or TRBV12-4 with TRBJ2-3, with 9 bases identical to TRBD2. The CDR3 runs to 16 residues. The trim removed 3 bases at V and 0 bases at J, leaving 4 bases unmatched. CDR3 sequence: CASSFLLAGSTDTQYF. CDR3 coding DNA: TGTGCCAGCAGTTTTCTGCTAGCGGGAAGCACAGATACGCAGTATTTT.

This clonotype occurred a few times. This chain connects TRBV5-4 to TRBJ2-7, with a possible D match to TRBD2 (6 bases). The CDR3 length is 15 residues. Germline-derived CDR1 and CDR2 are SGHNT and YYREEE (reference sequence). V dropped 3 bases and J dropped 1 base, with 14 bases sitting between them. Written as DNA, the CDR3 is TGTGCCAGCAGCTCGGGGGACTGGGGATCCTACGAGCAGTACTTC. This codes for CASSSGDWGSYEQYF.

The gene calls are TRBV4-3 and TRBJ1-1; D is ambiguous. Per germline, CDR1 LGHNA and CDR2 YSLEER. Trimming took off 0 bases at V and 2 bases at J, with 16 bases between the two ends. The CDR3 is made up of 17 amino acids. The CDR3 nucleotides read TGCGCCAGCAGCCAAGACAGTTTCCTGCATCGTAACACTGAAGCTTTCTTT. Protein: CASSQDSFLHRNTEAFF.

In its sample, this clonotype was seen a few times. For the CDR3, the DNA is TGCAGTGCTCGGAATGACAGGGACATCCAAGAGACCCAGTACTTC. Protein product: CSARNDRDIQETQYF. The V and J genes are TRBV20-1 and TRBJ2-5; TRBD1 agrees at 7 bases. Germline lookup yields CDR1 DFQATT and CDR2 SNEGSKA (reference sequence). Germline trimming cut 5 bases from V and 1 base from J; bases unmatched to any gene: 10. The CDR3 covers 15 residues.

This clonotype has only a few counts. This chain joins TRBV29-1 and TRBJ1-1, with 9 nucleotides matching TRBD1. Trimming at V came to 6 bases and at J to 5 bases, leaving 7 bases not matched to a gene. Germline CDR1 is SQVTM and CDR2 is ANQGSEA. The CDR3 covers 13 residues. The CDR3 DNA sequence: TGCAGCGTGGGGACAGGGAGTATGACTGAAGCTTTCTTT. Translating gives CSVGTGSMTEAFF.

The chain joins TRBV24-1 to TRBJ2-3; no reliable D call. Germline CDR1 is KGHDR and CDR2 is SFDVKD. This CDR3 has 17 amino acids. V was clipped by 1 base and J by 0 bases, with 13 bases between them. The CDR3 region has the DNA TGTGCCACCAGTGATTTCAAGACTGTCTCTAGCACAGATACGCAGTATTTT. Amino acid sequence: CATSDFKTVSSTDTQYF.

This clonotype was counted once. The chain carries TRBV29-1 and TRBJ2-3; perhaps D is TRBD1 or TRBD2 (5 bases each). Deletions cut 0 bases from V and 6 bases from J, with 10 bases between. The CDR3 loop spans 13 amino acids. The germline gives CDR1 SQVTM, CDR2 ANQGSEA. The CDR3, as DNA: TGCAGCGTTGAAGACGGGGCCCGGGATACGCAGTATTTT. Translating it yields CSVEDGARDTQYF.

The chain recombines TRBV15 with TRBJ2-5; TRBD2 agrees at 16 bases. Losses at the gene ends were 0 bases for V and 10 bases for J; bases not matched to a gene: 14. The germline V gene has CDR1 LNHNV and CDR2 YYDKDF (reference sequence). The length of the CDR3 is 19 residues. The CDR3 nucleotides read TGTGCCACCAGCAGAGATCTAGGGACTAGCGGGAGGGCGCGGGTTGGCCAGTACTTC. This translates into CATSRDLGTSGRARVGQYF. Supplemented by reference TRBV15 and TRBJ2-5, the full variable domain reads DAMVIQNPRYQVTQFGKPVTLSCSQTLNHNVMYWYQQKSSQAPKLLFHYYDKDFNNEADTPDNFQSRRPNTSFCFLDIRSPGLGDTAMYLCATSRDLGTSGRARVGQYFGPGTRLLVL.

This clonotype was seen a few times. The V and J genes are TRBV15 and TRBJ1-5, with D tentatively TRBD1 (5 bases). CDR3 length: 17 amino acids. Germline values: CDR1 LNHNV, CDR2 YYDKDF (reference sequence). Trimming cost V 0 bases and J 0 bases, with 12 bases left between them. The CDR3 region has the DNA TGTGCCACCAGCAGAGATAGAGGGGCGTATAGCAATCAGCCCCAGCATTTT. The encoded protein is CATSRDRGAYSNQPQHF.

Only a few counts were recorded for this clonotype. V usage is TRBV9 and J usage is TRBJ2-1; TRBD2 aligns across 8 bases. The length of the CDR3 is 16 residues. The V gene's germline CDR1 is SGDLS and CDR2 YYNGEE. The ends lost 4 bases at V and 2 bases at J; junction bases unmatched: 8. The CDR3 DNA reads TGTGCCAGCAGCCCAGATAACGGGAGGGCCTACAATGAGCAGTTCTTC. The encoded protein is CASSPDNGRAYNEQFF.

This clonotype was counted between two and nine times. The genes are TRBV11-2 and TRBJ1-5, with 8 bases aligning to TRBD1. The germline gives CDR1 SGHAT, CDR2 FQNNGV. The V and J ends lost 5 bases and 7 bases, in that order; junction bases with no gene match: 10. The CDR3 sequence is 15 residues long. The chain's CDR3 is CASSRNQGAGQPQHF. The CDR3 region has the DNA TGTGCCAGCAGCCGGAACCAGGGGGCTGGGCAGCCCCAGCATTTT. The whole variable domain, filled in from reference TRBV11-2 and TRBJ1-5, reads EAGVAQSPRYKIIEKRQSVAFWCNPISGHATLYWYQQILGQGPKLLIQFQNNGVVDDSQLPKDRFSAERLKGVDSTLKIQPAKLEDSAVYLCASSRNQGAGQPQHFGDGTRLSIL.